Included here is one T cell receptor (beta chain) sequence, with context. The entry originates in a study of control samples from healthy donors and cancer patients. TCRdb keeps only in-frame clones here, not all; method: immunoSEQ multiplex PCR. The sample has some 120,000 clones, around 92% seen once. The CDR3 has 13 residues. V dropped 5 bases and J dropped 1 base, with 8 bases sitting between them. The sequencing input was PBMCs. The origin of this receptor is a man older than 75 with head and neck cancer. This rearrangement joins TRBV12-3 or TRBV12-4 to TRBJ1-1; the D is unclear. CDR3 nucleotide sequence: TGTGCCAGCAGTCGGCGGGAGAACACTGAAGCTTTCTTT. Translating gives CASSRRENTEAFF.